These 20 T cell receptor beta chains originate from one sample sequenced in a study of T-cell memory formation after mild COVID-19. TCRdb independently ran MiXCR on the 5' RACE reads; one entry per CDR3 protein. Of about half a million distinct CDR3 sequences in the sample, 18% are singletons; the top ten hold 9% to 15%. The sequencing input was PBMCs or a T cell subset sorted from them (not recorded which). The receptors come from an adult woman who had mild COVID-19 (a few samples of this study predate the infection). Cell type and time point are not known.

This clonotype was counted a few times. This rearrangement joins TRBV7-9 to TRBJ2-7, with TRBD1 matching 10 bases. CDR3 size: 15 residues. With 5 bases clipped from V and 5 bases from J, the junction kept 9 bases outside the gene matches. Germline V gene lookup returns CDR1 SEHNR and CDR2 FQNEAQ (reference sequence). The CDR3 DNA sequence: TGTGCCAGCAGCCAGGAGACAGGGGGCAGGAACGAGCAGTACTTC. Its translation is CASSQETGGRNEQYF.

This clonotype was observed a few times. V and J are TRBV20-1 and TRBJ2-3; no clear D gene. Trimming removed 6 bases at V and 6 bases at J, with 13 bases between. CDR3 length: 12 residues. Germline V gives CDR1 DFQATT, CDR2 SNEGSKA (reference sequence). CDR3 protein: CSALSNGDTQYF. CDR3 coding DNA: TGCAGTGCCCTCTCTAATGGGGATACGCAGTATTTT.

The gene calls are TRBV12-3 or TRBV12-4 and TRBJ1-5; 8 bases align to TRBD1. Unmatched junction bases numbered 6, after V lost 5 bases and J lost 3 bases. The length of the CDR3 is 15 residues. The CDR3 DNA reads as TGTGCCAGCAGTCTCCAGGGACAGGACAATCAGCCCCAGCATTTT. This translates into CASSLQGQDNQPQHF.

The V gene is TRBV28, the J gene TRBJ2-3, with D perhaps TRBD2 (7 bases). The CDR3 is made up of 15 amino acids. V was pared by 3 bases and J by 6 bases, with 16 bases between. The V gene's germline CDR1 is MDHEN and CDR2 SYDVKM. The DNA of the CDR3 is TGTGCCAGCAGTTTTTCGGGGGGCGGGATGGATACGCAGTATTTT. Residues: CASSFSGGGMDTQYF.

This clonotype turned up a few times. The chain has TRBV12-1 and TRBJ1-1; the table calls TRBD1, which could not be checked here. TRBV12-1 is marked as a pseudogene. This CDR3 is 18 amino acids long. CDR3 amino acids: CASSSRFGGGRPDTEAFF. CDR3 nucleotide sequence: TGTGCCAGCAGCTCAAGGTTCGGCGGGGGGCGTCCGGACACTGAAGCTTTCTTT.

This clonotype was detected a few times. The CDR3, as DNA: TGTGCCAGCATCGATTCAATATCCCCCGCTGAAGCTTTCTTT. Protein sequence: CASIDSISPAEAFF. This chain joins TRBV7-9 and TRBJ1-1; D remains ambiguous. There are 14 residues in the CDR3. The V gene lost 7 bases and the J gene lost 6 bases, with 18 bases spanning the gap. Germline V gene lookup returns CDR1 SEHNR and CDR2 FQNEAQ (reference sequence).

This clonotype has a handful of counts. A read error may be the cause here, since a much bigger clone is one base away. The chain carries TRBV2 and TRBJ2-1; D not resolved. The CDR3 sequence is 13 residues long. The germline V gene has CDR1 SNHLY and CDR2 FYNNEI. V lost 5 bases and J 5 bases, leaving 10 bases between the germline ends. The CDR3: CASSPERNNEQFF. DNA for the CDR3: TGTGCCAGCAGTCCGGAGAGGAACAATGAGCAGTTCTTC.

This clonotype was recorded a few times. This chain links TRBV7-9 with TRBJ2-7; D is ambiguous. Trimming removed 0 bases at V and 2 bases at J, with 14 bases between. CDR1 is SEHNR and CDR2 is FQNEAQ in the germline V gene (reference sequence). CDR3 size: 16 residues. The CDR3 DNA follows: TGTGCCAGCAGCTTAGCTCAGGCAGCCGGACCCTACGAGCAGTACTTC. Encoded protein: CASSLAQAAGPYEQYF.

The V call is TRBV2, the J call TRBJ2-3, with 7 bases identical to TRBD2. This CDR3 is 14 amino acids long. V gave up 3 bases and J gave up 5 bases; unmatched junction bases: 5. Germline-derived CDR1 and CDR2 are SNHLY and FYNNEI. The CDR3 DNA is TGTGCCAGCAGTGATGCTGGCGGGGGAGATACGCAGTATTTT. It is translated as CASSDAGGGDTQYF.

The rearrangement links TRBV7-9 to TRBJ2-7, with D unresolved. In germline, CDR1 is SEHNR, CDR2 FQNEAQ (reference sequence). The CDR3 runs 14 residues. The germline V and J ends were trimmed by 0 bases and 0 bases, with 6 bases remaining between them. In DNA form, the CDR3 reads TGTGCCAGCAGCTTAGCGCAGAGCTCCTACGAGCAGTACTTC. Encoded protein: CASSLAQSSYEQYF.

This clonotype was recorded a few times. The chain links TRBV18 to TRBJ2-3; the D gene is possibly TRBD2 (6 bases). Trimming pared 4 bases from V and 4 bases from J, leaving 15 bases between. The CDR3 totals 15 residues. Germline V gene sequence: CDR1 KGHSH, CDR2 LQKENI. The CDR3 coding sequence is TGTGCCAGCTCACTCGGGACGGGAGTGGCAGATACGCAGTATTTT. It encodes CASSLGTGVADTQYF.

The rearrangement uses TRBV20-1 and TRBJ2-2; D perhaps matches TRBD1 (5 bases). The ends were cut back, 3 bases at V and 7 bases at J, with 12 bases in the middle. Germline values: CDR1 DFQATT, CDR2 SNEGSKA (reference sequence). The CDR3 spans 13 residues. The CDR3 DNA reads as TGCAGTGCTAGGGACATGTCGCGCGGGGAGCTGTTTTTT. This codes for CSARDMSRGELFF.

This clonotype was detected only a few times. V gene TRBV20-1 combines with J gene TRBJ2-1, with 11 bases matching TRBD2. The CDR3 extends over 14 amino acids. The J segment lost 6 bases and the V segment lost 6 bases, leaving 7 bases of the junction unmatched. Germline loops: CDR1 DFQATT, CDR2 SNEGSKA (reference sequence). CDR3 nucleotides: TGCAGTGCCTTAGCGGGGGGGACGGGCAATGAGCAGTTCTTC. Its protein is CSALAGGTGNEQFF.

The chain has TRBV4-2 and TRBJ2-7; D gene ambiguous. Between the trimmed V and J ends, which lost 1 base and 2 bases, there was a span of 12 bases. The CDR3 loop spans 15 amino acids. The germline gives CDR1 LGHNA, CDR2 YNFKEQ. The CDR3 coding sequence is TGTGCCAGCAGCCAAGTCCTTTCCGGGCCCTACGAGCAGTACTTC. Its protein product is CASSQVLSGPYEQYF.

Only a few counts were recorded for this clonotype. J is TRBJ2-2 and V is TRBV4-2, with 12 bases lining up with TRBD2. V gave up 4 bases and J gave up 3 bases; unmatched junction bases: 9. The CDR3 has 18 residues. From germline, CDR1 is LGHNA and CDR2 YNFKEQ. DNA of the CDR3: TGTGCCAGCAGCCCCCGAGCTAGCGGGAGGGCGGACACCGGGGAGCTGTTTTTT. It specifies CASSPRASGRADTGELFF.

The CDR3 nucleotides are TGTGCCAGCAGGATCTGGGGGGAATCGAATGAGCAGTTCTTC. The encoded protein is CASRIWGESNEQFF. V and J are TRBV11-2 and TRBJ2-1, with D possibly TRBD2 on 6 matching bases. Trimming shortened V by 6 bases and J by 7 bases, and 16 bases separated the two germline ends. CDR1 is SGHAT and CDR2 is FQNNGV in the germline V gene. The CDR3 runs to 14 residues.

CDR3 protein: CSAVGGYYEQYF. The CDR3 DNA reads as TGCAGTGCCGTGGGGGGCTACTACGAGCAGTACTTC. V is TRBV20-1 and J is TRBJ2-7; perhaps D is TRBD1 or TRBD2 (6 bases each). Trimming pared 6 bases from V and 3 bases from J, leaving 12 bases between. The CDR3 runs to 12 residues. Germline lookup yields CDR1 DFQATT and CDR2 SNEGSKA (reference sequence).

The chain recombines TRBV5-5 with TRBJ2-1; TRBD1 aligns across 7 bases. This CDR3 is built from 17 residues. CDR1 is SGHKS, CDR2 YYEKEE, per germline (reference sequence). Trimming at V came to 4 bases and at J to 8 bases, leaving 18 bases not matched to a gene. This CDR3 is CASSPRQGTLTPHEQFF. DNA of the CDR3: TGTGCCAGCAGCCCCCGACAGGGAACCCTCACCCCCCATGAGCAGTTCTTC.

V gene TRBV6-5 combines with J gene TRBJ1-1; TRBD1 matches at 8 bases. Germline V gene lookup returns CDR1 MNHEY and CDR2 SVGAGI. This CDR3 contains 15 residues. V gave up 2 bases and J gave up 4 bases; unmatched junction bases: 6. The CDR3 sequence: CASSYGPGGGTEAFF. In nucleotides, the CDR3 is TGTGCCAGCAGTTACGGACCAGGGGGCGGCACTGAAGCTTTCTTT.

The chain uses TRBV11-2 and TRBJ2-1, with a weak D call TRBD2 (6 bases). The CDR3 extends over 13 amino acids. V was pared by 5 bases and J by 8 bases, with 13 bases between. The germline V gene encodes CDR1 SGHAT and CDR2 FQNNGV. CDR3 sequence reads: CASSPGAWYEQFF. CDR3 in DNA: TGTGCCAGCAGCCCGGGAGCCTGGTATGAGCAGTTCTTC. Supplemented by reference TRBV11-2 and TRBJ2-1, the full variable domain reads EAGVAQSPRYKIIEKRQSVAFWCNPISGHATLYWYQQILGQGPKLLIQFQNNGVVDDSQLPKDRFSAERLKGVDSTLKIQPAKLEDSAVYLCASSPGAWYEQFFGPGTRLTVL.